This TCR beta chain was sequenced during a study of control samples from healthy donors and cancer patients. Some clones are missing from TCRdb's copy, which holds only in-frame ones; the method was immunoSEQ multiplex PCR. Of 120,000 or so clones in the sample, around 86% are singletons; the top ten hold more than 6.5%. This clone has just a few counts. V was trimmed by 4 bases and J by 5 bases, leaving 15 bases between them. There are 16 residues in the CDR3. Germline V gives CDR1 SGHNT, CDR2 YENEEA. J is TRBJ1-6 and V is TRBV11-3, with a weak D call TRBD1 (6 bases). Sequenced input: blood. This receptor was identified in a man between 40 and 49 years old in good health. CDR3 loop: CASSSRGGAHNSPLHF. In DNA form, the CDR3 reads TGTGCCAGCAGCTCCCGAGGGGGGGCACATAATTCACCCCTCCACTTT.